The 6 T cell receptor beta chains given below trace back to one sample, sequenced in a study of cytomegalovirus exposure and HLA in healthy donors. With 60 Vbeta and 13 Jbeta primers, the PCR was carried out. The data were produced by immunoSEQ multiplex PCR, yet TCRdb's version contains in-frame clones alone and is incomplete. The table has about 180,000 clones, 70% to 85% seen once; the top ten hold more than 1.4%. The sample was PBMCs. The receptors derive from a man aged 18 to 35 in good health and CMV-seronegative.

This clone showed up just a few times. The chain carries TRBV5-1 and TRBJ2-5; D ambiguous. Germline V gene sequence: CDR1 SGHRS, CDR2 YFSETQ. The germline V and J ends were trimmed by 4 bases and 3 bases, with 10 bases remaining between them. The CDR3 covers 13 residues. The CDR3 nucleotides are TGCGCCAGCAGCCCCCCCGAGGAAGAGACCCAGTACTTC. Protein product: CASSPPEEETQYF. Looking up the rest from reference TRBV5-1 and TRBJ2-5 gives the full variable domain: KAGVTQTPRYLIKTRGQQVTLSCSPISGHRSVSWYQQTPGQGLQFLFEYFSETQRNKGNFPGRFSGRQFSNSRSEMNVSTLELGDSALYLCASSPPEEETQYFGPGTRLLVL.

The rearrangement uses TRBV15 and TRBJ2-2; D gene ambiguous. Germline V gene data show CDR1 as LNHNV and CDR2 as YYDKDF (reference sequence). The CDR3 is made up of 12 amino acids. V was pared by 5 bases and J by 7 bases, with 8 bases between. CDR3 nucleotides: TGTGCCACCAGCGAGTCGGGCGGGGAGCTGTTTTTT. This encodes CATSESGGELFF.

The chain uses TRBV5-8 and TRBJ1-1; unclear D gene. V gave up 0 bases and J gave up 0 bases, with 9 bases separating them. Germline CDR1 is SGHTS and CDR2 is YDEGEE. The CDR3 totals 15 residues. The CDR3: CASSLALSVNTEAFF. CDR3 DNA sequence: TGTGCCAGCAGCTTGGCTTTATCCGTGAACACTGAAGCTTTCTTT.

The gene calls are TRBV7-9 and TRBJ2-3; 12 nucleotides line up with TRBD2. There are 19 residues in the CDR3. CDR1 is SEHNR, CDR2 FQNEAQ, per germline (reference sequence). Trimming cost V 3 bases and J 5 bases; bases outside gene matches: 15. The DNA for the CDR3 is TGTGCCAGCAGCTTCTCCTTGGAACTAGCGGGAGGCAGGGGAGATACGCAGTATTTT. Encoded protein: CASSFSLELAGGRGDTQYF.

The chain joins TRBV19 to TRBJ1-5; 9 bases map to TRBD1. This CDR3 is 16 amino acids long. From germline, CDR1 is LNHDA and CDR2 SQIVND (reference sequence). The V and J ends lost 0 bases and 6 bases, in that order; junction bases with no gene match: 6. The DNA of the CDR3 is TGTGCCAGTAGTATAGAAGTAGGGACAGGGTCTCAGCCCCAGCATTTT. This translates into CASSIEVGTGSQPQHF.

This clone showed up just once. V usage is TRBV2 and J usage is TRBJ2-1; the D gene is possibly TRBD1 (6 bases). Germline V gene lookup returns CDR1 SNHLY and CDR2 FYNNEI. The CDR3 is made up of 15 amino acids. The V gene lost 1 base and the J gene lost 2 bases, with 9 bases spanning the gap. The CDR3 region has the DNA TGTGCCAGCAGTGAAGTCCAGGGGCCCTACAATGAGCAGTTCTTC. It is translated as CASSEVQGPYNEQFF.